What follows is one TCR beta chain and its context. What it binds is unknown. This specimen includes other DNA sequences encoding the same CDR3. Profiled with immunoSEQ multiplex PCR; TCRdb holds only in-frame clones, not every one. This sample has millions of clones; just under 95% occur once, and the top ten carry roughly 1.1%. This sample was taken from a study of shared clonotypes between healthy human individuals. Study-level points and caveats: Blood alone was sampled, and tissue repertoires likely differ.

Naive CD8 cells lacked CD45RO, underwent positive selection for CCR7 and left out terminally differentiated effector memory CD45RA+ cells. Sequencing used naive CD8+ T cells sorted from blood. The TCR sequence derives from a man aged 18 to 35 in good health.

In nucleotides, the CDR3 is TGCGCCAGCAGCCCCCGACAGGGCTACGAGCAGTACTTC. Translation gives CASSPRQGYEQYF. The chain carries TRBV4-3 and TRBJ2-7; 7 bases are a match to TRBD1. V lost 4 bases to trimming and J lost 3 bases; unmatched junction nucleotides: 3. The CDR3 length is 13 residues. Germline assignment: CDR1 LGHNA and CDR2 YSLEER.